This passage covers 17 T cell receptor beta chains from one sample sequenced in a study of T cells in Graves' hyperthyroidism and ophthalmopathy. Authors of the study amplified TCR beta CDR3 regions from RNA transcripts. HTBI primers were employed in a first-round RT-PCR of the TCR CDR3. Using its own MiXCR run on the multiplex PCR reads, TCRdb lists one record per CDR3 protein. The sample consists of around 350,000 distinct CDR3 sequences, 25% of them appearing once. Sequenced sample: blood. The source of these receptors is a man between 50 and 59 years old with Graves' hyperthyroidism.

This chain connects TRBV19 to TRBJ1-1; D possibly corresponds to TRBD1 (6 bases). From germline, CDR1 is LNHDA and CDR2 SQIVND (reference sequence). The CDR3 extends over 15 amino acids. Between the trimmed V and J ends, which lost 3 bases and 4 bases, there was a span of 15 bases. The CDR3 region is CASSIWGGRSTEAFF. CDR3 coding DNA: TGTGCCAGTAGTATCTGGGGGGGCAGGAGCACTGAAGCTTTCTTT.

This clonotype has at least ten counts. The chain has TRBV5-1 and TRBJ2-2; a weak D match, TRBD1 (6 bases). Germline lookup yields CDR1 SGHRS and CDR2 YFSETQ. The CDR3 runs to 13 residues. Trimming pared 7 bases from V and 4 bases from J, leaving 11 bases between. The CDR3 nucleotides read TGCGCCAGCGGTCAGGGGTCCACCGGGGAGCTGTTTTTT. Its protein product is CASGQGSTGELFF.

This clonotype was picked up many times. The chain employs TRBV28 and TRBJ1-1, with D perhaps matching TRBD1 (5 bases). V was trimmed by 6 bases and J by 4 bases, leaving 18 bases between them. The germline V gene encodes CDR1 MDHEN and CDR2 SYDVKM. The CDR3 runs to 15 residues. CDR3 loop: CASRSPYGGSTEAFF. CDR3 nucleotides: TGTGCCAGCAGATCGCCCTACGGGGGTAGCACTGAAGCTTTCTTT.

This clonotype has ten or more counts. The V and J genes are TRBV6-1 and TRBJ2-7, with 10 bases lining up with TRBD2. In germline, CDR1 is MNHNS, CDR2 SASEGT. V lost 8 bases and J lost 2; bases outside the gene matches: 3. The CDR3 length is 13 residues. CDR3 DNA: TGTGCCAGCGGGACTAGCGCGACCTACGAGCAGTACTTC. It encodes CASGTSATYEQYF.

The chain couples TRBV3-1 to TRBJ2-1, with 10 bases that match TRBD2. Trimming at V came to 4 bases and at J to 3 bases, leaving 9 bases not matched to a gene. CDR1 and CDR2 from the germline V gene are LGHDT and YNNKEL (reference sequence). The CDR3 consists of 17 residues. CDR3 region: CASSPTGTSVYYNEQFF. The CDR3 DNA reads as TGTGCCAGCAGCCCTACCGGGACTAGCGTTTACTACAATGAGCAGTTCTTC.

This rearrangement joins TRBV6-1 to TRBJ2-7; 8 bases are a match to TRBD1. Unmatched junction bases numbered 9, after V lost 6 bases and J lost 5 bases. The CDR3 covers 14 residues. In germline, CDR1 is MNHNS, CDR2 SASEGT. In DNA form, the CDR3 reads TGTGCCAGCAGGAAAGGACAGGGCGCGGACGAGCAGTACTTC. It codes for CASRKGQGADEQYF.

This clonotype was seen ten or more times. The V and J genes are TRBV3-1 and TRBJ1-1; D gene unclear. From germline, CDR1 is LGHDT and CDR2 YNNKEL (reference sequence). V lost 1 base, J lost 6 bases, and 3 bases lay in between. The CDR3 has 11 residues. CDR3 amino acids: CASSQGSEAFF. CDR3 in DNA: TGTGCCAGCAGCCAAGGATCTGAAGCTTTCTTT.

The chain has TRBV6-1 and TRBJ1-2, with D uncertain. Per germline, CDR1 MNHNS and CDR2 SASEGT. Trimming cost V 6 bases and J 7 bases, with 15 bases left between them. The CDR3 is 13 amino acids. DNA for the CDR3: TGTGCCAGCAGCGACGCGGCTTCCCGTGGCTACACCTTC. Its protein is CASSDAASRGYTF.

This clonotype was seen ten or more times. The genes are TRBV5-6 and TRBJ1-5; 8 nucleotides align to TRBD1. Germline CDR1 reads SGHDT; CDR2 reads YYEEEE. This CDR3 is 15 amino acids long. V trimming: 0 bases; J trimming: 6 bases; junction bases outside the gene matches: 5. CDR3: CASSLADRDTQPQHF. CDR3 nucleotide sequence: TGTGCCAGCAGCTTGGCGGACAGGGACACTCAGCCCCAGCATTTT.

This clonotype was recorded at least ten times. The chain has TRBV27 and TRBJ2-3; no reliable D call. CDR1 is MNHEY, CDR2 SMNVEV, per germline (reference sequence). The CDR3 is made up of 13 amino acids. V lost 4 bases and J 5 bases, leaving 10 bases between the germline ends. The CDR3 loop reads CASSSAVGDTQYF. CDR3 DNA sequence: TGTGCCAGCAGTTCAGCTGTGGGAGATACGCAGTATTTT.

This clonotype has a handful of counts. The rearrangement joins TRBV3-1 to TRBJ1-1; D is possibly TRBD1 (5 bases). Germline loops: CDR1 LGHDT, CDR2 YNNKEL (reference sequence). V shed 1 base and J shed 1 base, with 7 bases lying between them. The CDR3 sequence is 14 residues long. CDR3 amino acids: CASSQAGRNTEAFF. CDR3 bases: TGTGCCAGCAGCCAAGCAGGGAGGAACACTGAAGCTTTCTTT.

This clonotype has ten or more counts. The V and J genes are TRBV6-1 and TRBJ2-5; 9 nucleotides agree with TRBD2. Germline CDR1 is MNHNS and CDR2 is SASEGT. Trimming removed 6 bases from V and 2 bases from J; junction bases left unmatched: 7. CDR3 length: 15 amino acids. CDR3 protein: CASRYTAGGQETQYF. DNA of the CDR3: TGTGCCAGCAGATACACAGCGGGAGGACAAGAGACCCAGTACTTC.

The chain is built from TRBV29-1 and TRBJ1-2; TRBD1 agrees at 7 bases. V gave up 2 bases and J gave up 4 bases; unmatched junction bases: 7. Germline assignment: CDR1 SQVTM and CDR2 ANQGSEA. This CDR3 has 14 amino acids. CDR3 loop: CSVESQGGGYGYTF. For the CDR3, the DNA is TGCAGCGTTGAATCGCAGGGGGGGGGCTATGGCTACACCTTC.

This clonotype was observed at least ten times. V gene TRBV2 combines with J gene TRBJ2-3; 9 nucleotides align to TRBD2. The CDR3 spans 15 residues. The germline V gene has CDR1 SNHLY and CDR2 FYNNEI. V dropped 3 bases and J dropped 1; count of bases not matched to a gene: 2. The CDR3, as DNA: TGTGCCAGCAGTGAGGCGGGAGGGGGCACAGATACGCAGTATTTT. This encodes CASSEAGGGTDTQYF.

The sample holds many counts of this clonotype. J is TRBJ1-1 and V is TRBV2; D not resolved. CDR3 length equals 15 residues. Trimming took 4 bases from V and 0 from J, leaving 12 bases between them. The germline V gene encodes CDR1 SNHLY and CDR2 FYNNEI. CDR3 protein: CASSVPSGLNTEAFF. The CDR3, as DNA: TGTGCCAGCAGTGTCCCATCTGGGTTGAACACTGAAGCTTTCTTT.

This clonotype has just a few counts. The CDR3 nucleotides read TGTGCCAGCATCAAAGGGCGGGACAGTCGAACCGGGGAGCTGTTTTTT. This sequence encodes CASIKGRDSRTGELFF. The rearrangement uses TRBV7-9 and TRBJ2-2, with TRBD1 as a possible D gene (7 bases). The CDR3 runs 16 residues. The germline CDR1 and CDR2 sequences are SEHNR and FQNEAQ (reference sequence). Trimming removed 7 bases at V and 5 bases at J, with 20 bases between.

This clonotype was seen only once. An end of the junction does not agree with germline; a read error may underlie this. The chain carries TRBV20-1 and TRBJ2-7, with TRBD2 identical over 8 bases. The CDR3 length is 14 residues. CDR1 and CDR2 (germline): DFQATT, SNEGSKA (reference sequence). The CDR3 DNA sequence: TGCAGTGCTAGGCGCCCTAGCGGGCTCTACGAGCGGTACTTC. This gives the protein CSARRPSGLYERYF.